This T cell receptor (beta chain) was recorded in a study of blood T cell repertoires in COVID-19. J lost 6 bases, V lost 0 bases, and 6 bases had no gene match. This CDR3 is 16 amino acids long. Germline CDR1 SGHNT, CDR2 YENEEA. Seattle's enrolled individuals joined amid active infection and were then monitored longitudinally. Authors' analysis steps: Amplification of reference gene primers was used by the study to estimate nucleated cell counts. The repertoire was sequenced with immunoSEQ multiplex PCR; TCRdb's copy has only in-frame clones and lacks some. D and trimming were read from the DNA, whereas the V and J calls and clone size are those reported in that table. The sample yields 60,000 to 75,000 clones, roughly nine tenths seen once.

Input material: peripheral blood. The chain has TRBV11-3 and TRBJ2-2; 8 nucleotides line up with TRBD1. This clonotype was obtained from a man aged 40-49 years with COVID-19, enrolled during active disease. CDR3 bases: TGTGCCAGCAGCTTAGATCGGGACAGGATCGCCGGGGAGCTGTTTTTT. Protein sequence: CASSLDRDRIAGELFF.